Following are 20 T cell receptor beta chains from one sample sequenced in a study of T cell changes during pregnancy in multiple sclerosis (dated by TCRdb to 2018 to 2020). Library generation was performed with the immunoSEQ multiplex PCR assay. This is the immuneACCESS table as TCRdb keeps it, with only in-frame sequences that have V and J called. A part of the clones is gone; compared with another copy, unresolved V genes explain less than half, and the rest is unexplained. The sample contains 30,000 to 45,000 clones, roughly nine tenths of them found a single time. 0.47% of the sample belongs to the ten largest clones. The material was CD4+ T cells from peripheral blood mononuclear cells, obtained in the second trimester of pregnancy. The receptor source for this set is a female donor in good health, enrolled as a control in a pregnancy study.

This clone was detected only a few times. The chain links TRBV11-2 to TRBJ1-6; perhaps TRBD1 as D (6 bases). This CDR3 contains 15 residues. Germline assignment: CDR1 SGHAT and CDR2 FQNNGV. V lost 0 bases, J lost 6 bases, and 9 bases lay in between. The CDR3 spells CASSLERGPNSPLHF. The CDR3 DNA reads TGTGCCAGCAGCTTAGAGCGGGGGCCTAATTCACCCCTCCACTTT.

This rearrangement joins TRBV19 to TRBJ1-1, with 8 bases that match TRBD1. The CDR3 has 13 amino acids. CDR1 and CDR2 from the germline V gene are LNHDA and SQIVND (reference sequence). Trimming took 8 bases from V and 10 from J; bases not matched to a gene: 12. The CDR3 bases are TGTGCCAGTTACAACCGGGACAGGCATAGAGCTTTCTTT. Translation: CASYNRDRHRAFF.

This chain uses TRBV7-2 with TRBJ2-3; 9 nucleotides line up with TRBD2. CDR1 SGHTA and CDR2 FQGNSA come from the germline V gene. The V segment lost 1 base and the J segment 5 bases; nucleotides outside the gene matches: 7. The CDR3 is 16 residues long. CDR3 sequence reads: CASSLEWRGGRDTQYF. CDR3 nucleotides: TGTGCCAGCAGCTTAGAGTGGCGGGGGGGCCGAGATACGCAGTATTTT.

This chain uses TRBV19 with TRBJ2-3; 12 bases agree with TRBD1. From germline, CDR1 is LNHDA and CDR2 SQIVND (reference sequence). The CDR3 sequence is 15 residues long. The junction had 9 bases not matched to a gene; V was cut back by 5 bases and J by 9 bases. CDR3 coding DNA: TGTGCCAGTAGTGCCGGGACAGGGGGCCCCTTAACGCAGTATTTT. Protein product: CASSAGTGGPLTQYF.

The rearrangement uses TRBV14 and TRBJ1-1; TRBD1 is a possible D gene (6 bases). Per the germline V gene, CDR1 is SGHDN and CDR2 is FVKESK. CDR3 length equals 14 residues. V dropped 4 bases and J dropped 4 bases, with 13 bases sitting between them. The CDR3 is CASSPTRGSTEAFF. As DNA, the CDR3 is TGTGCCAGCAGCCCGACGAGGGGGAGCACTGAAGCTTTCTTT.

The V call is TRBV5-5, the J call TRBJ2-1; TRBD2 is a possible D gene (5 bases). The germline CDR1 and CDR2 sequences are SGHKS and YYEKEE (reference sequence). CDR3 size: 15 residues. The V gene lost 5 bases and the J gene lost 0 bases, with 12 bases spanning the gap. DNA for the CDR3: TGTGCCAGCAGGTTACTTGGGAGCTCCTACAATGAGCAGTTCTTC. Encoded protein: CASRLLGSSYNEQFF.

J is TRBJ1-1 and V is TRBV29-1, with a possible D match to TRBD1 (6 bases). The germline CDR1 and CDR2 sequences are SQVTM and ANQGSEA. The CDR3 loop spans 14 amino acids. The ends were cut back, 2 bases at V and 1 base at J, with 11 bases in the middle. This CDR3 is CSVERGGRNTEAFF. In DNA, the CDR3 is TGCAGCGTTGAAAGGGGGGGGCGGAACACTGAAGCTTTCTTT.

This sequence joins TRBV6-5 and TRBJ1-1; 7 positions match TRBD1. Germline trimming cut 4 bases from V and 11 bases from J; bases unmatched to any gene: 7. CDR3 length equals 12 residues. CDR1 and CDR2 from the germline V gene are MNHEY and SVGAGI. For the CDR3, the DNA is TGTGCCAGCAGTTCGGGGTTCAGGGGGGCTTTCTTT. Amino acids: CASSSGFRGAFF.

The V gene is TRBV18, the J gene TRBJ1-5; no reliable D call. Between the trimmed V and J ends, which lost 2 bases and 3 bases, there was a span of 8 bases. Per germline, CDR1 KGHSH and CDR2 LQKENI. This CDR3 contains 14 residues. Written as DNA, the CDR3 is TGTGCCAGCTCACCAAGAGACTACAATCAGCCCCAGCATTTT. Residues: CASSPRDYNQPQHF.

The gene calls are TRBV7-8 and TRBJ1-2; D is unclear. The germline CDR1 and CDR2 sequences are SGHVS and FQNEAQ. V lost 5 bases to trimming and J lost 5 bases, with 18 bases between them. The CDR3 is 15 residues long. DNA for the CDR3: TGTGCCAGCAGCCGATCCCCCGAGATTAATTATGGCTACACCTTC. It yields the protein CASSRSPEINYGYTF. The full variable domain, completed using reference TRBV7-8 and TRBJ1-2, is GAGVSQSPRYKVAKRGQDVALRCDPISGHVSLFWYQQALGQGPEFLTYFQNEAQLDKSGLPSDRFFAERPEGSVSTLKIQRTQQEDSAVYLCASSRSPEINYGYTFGSGTRLTVV.

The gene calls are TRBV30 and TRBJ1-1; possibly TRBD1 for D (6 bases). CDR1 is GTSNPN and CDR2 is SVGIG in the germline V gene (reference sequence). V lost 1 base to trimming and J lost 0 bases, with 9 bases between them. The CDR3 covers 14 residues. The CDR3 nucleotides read TGTGCCTGGAGTGGGGGGCTGATGAACACTGAAGCTTTCTTT. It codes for CAWSGGLMNTEAFF. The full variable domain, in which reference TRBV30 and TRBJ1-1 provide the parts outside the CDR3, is SQTIHQWPATLVQPVGSPLSLECTVEGTSNPNLYWYRQAAGRGLQLLFYSVGIGQISSEVPQNLSASRPQDRQFILSSKKLLLSDSGFYLCAWSGGLMNTEAFFGQGTRLTVV.

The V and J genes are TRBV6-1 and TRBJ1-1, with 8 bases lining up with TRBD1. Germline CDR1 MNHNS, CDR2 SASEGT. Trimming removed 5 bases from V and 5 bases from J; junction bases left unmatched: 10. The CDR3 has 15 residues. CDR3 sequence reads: CASSSQGALGTEAFF. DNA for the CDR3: TGTGCCAGCAGTTCGCAGGGGGCATTGGGAACTGAAGCTTTCTTT.

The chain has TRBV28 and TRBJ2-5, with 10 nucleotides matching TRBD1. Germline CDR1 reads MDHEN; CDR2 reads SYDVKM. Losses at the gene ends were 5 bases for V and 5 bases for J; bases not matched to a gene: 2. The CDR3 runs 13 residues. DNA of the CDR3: TGTGCCAGCAGTCGGGACAGGGGCGAGACCCAGTACTTC. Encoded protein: CASSRDRGETQYF.

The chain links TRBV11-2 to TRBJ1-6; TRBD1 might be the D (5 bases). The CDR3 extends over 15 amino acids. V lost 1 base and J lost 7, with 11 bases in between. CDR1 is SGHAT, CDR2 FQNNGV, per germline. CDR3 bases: TGTGCCAGCAGCTTAGTGGCAGGGAACAATTCACCCCTCCACTTT. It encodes CASSLVAGNNSPLHF.

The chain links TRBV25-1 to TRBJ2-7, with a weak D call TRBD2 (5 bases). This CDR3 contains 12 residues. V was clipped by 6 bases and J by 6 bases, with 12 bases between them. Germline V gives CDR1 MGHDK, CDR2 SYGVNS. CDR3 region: CASRDSGFEQYF. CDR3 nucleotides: TGTGCCAGCAGGGACTCCGGGTTCGAGCAGTACTTC.

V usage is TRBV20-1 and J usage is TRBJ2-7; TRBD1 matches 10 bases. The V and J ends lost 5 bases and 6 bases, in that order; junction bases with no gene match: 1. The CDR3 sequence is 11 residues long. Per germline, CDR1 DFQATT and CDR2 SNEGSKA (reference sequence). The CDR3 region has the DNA TGCAGTGCTCGGGACAGGGGCGAGCAGTACTTC. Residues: CSARDRGEQYF.

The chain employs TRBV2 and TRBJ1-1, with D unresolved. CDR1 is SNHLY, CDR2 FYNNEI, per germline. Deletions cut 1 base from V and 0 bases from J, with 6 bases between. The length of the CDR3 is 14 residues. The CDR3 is CASSEGGMNTEAFF. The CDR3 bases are TGTGCCAGCAGTGAAGGAGGGATGAACACTGAAGCTTTCTTT.

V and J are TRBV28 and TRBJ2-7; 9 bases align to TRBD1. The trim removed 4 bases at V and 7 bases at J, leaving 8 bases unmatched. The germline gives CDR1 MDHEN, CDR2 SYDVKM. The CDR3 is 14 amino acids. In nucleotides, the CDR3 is TGTGCCAGCAGTTCGGGACAGGGAGTCCGGGAGCAGTACTTC. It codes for CASSSGQGVREQYF.

The CDR3 DNA sequence: TGTGCCAGCAAAAACACAGGCACAGATACGCAGTATTTT. It is translated as CASKNTGTDTQYF. The V call is TRBV2, the J call TRBJ2-3; D gene ambiguous. The CDR3 totals 13 residues. The V gene's germline CDR1 is SNHLY and CDR2 FYNNEI. The V end lost 7 bases, the J end lost 1 base, and 9 bases lay between the germline ends.

The CDR3 is CASSSGAGVTKNIQYF. The CDR3 nucleotides are TGTGCCAGCAGCTCCGGGGCAGGGGTAACCAAAAACATTCAGTACTTC. The V and J genes are TRBV7-9 and TRBJ2-4; D may be TRBD1 (6 bases). Looked up from germline, CDR1 is SEHNR and CDR2 is FQNEAQ (reference sequence). V lost 4 bases and J 2 bases, leaving 15 bases between the germline ends. CDR3 length: 16 amino acids.